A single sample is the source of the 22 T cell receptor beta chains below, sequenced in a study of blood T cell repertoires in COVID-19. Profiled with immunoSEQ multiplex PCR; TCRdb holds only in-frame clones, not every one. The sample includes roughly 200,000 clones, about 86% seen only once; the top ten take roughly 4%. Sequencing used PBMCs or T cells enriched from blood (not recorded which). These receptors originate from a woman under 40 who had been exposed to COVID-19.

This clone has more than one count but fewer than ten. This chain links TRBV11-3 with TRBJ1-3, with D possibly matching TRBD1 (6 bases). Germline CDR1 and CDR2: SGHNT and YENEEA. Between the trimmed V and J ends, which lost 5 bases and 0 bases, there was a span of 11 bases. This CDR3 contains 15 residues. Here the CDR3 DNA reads TGTGCCAGCAGCGCGGACAGCCGCTCTGGAAACACCATATATTTT. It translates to CASSADSRSGNTIYF.

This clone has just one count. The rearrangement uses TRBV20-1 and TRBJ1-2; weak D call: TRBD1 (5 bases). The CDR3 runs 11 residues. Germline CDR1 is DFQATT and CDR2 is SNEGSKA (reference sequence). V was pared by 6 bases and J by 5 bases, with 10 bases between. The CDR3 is CSAPGTYGYTF. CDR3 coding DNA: TGCAGTGCCCCTGGGACTTATGGCTACACCTTC.

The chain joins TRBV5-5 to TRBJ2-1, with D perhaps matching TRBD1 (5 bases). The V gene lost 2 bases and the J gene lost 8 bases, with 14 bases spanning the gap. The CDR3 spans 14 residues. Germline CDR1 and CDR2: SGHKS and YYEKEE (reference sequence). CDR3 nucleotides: TGTGCCAGCAGCTTAGGGGTCGATTATGATGAGCAGTTCTTC. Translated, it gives CASSLGVDYDEQFF. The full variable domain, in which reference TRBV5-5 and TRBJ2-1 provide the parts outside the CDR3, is DAGVTQSPTHLIKTRGQQVTLRCSPISGHKSVSWYQQVLGQGPQFIFQYYEKEERGRGNFPDRFSARQFPNYSSELNVNALLLGDSALYLCASSLGVDYDEQFFGPGTRLTVL.

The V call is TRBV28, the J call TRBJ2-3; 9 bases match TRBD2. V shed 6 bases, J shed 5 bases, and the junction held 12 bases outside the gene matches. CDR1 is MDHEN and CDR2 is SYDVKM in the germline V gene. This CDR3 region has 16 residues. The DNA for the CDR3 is TGTGCCAGCAGAAATGGAGCGGGGGGTCCCGTAGATACGCAGTATTTT. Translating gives CASRNGAGGPVDTQYF.

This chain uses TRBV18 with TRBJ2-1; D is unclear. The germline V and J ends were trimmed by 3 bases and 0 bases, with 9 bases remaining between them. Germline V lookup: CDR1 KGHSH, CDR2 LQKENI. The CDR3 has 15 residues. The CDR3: CASSPNQDSYNEQFF. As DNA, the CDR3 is TGTGCCAGCTCACCTAATCAGGACTCCTACAATGAGCAGTTCTTC.

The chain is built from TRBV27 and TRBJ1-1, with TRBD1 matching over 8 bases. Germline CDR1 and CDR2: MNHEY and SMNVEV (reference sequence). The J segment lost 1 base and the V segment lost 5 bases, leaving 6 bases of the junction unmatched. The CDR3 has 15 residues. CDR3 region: CASSLGQGRNTEAFF. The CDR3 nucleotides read TGTGCCAGCAGTCTCGGACAGGGAAGGAACACTGAAGCTTTCTTT.

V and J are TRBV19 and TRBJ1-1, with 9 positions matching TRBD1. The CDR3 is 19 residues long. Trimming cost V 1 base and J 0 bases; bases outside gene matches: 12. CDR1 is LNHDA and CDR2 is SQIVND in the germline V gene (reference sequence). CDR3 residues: CASSIAVGTGYVMNTEAFF. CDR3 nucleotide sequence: TGTGCCAGTAGTATAGCAGTAGGGACAGGGTATGTCATGAACACTGAAGCTTTCTTT.

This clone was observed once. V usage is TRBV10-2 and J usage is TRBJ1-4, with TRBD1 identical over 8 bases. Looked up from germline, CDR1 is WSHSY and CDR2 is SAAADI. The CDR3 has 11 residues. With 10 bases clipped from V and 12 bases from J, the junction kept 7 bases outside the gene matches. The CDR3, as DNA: TGCGCCACCCTAGAACAGGGGGAACTGTTTTTT. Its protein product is CATLEQGELFF.

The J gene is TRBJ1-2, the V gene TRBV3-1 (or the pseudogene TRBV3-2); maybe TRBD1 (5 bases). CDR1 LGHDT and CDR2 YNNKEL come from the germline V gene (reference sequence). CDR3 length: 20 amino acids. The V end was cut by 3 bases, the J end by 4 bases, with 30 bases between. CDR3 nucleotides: TGTGCCAGCAGCCAGGCCTCCCGAGACAGTCGAAACCATGCCCTCTATGGCTACACCTTC. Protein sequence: CASSQASRDSRNHALYGYTF.

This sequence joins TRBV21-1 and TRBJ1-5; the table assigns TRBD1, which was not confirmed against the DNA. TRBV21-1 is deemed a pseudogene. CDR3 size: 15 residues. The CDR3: CASTRPLTGCQPQHF. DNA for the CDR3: TGTGCCAGCACCAGACCTCTGACAGGCTGCCAGCCCCAGCATTTT.

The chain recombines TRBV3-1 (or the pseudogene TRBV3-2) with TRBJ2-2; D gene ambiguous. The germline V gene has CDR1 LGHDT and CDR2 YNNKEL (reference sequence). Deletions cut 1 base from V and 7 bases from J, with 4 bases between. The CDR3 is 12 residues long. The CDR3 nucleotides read TGTGCCAGCAGCCAAGCCCGCGGGGAGCTGTTTTTT. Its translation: CASSQARGELFF.

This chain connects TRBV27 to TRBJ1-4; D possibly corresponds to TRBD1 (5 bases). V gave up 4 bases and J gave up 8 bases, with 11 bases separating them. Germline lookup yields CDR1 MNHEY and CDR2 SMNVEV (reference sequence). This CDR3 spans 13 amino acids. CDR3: CASSWGGVEKLFF. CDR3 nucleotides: TGTGCCAGCAGTTGGGGAGGGGTAGAAAAACTGTTTTTT. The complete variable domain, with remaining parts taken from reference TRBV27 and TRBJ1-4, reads EAQVTQNPRYLITVTGKKLTVTCSQNMNHEYMSWYRQDPGLGLRQIYYSMNVEVTDKGDVPEGYKVSRKEKRNFPLILESPSPNQTSLYFCASSWGGVEKLFFGSGTQLSVL.

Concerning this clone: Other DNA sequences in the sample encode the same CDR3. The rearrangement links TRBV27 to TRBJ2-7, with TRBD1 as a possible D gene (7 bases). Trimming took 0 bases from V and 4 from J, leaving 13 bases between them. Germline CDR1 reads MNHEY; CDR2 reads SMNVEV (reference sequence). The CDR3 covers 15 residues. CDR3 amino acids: CASSLSSGGRYEQYF. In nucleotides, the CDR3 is TGTGCCAGCAGTTTATCGTCAGGGGGGCGTTACGAGCAGTACTTC.

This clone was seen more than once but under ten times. The CDR3 coding sequence is TGTGCCAGCAGTTTAGGTCTAGGGGTTGGCGCAGATACGCAGTATTTT. Amino acids: CASSLGLGVGADTQYF. This chain joins TRBV28 and TRBJ2-3; D possibly corresponds to TRBD1 (5 bases). Germline V gene lookup returns CDR1 MDHEN and CDR2 SYDVKM. The germline V and J ends were trimmed by 2 bases and 4 bases, with 16 bases remaining between them. This CDR3 comprises 16 residues.

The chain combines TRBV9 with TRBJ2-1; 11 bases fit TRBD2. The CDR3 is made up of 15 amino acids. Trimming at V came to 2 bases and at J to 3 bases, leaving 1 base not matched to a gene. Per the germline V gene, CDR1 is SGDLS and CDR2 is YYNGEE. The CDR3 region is CASSVSGGVYNEQFF. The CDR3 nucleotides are TGTGCCAGCAGCGTTAGCGGGGGGGTCTACAATGAGCAGTTCTTC.

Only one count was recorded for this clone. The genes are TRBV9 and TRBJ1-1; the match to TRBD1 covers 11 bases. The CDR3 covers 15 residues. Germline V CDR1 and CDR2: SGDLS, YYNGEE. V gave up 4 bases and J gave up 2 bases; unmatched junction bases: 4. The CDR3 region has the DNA TGTGCCAGCAGCCCAGGGACAGGGGGAAACACTGAAGCTTTCTTT. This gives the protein CASSPGTGGNTEAFF.

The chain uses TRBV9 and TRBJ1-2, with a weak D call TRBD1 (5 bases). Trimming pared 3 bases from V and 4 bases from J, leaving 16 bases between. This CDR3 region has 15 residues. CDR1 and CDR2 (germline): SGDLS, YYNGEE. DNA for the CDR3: TGTGCCAGCAGCGCCCTCCGTGGCGGGGGCTATGGCTACACCTTC. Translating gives CASSALRGGGYGYTF.

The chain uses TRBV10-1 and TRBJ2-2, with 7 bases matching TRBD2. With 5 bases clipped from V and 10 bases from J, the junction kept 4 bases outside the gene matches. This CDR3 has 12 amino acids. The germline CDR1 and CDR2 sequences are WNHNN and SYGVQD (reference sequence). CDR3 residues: CASSWEGEELFF. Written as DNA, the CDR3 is TGCGCCAGCAGTTGGGAGGGAGAGGAGCTGTTTTTT.

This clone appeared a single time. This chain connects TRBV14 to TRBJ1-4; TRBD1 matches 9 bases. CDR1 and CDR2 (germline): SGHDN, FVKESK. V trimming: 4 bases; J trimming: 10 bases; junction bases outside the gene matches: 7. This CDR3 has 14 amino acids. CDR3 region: CASSPRTGEGKLFF. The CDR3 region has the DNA TGTGCCAGCAGCCCGCGGACAGGGGAGGGAAAACTGTTTTTT.

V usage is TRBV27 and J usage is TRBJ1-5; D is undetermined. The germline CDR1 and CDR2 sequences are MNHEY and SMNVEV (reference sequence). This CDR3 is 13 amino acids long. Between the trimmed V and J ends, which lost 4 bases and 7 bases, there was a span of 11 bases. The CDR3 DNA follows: TGTGCCAGCAGTTATGGGGAGTTACAGCCCCAGCATTTT. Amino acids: CASSYGELQPQHF.

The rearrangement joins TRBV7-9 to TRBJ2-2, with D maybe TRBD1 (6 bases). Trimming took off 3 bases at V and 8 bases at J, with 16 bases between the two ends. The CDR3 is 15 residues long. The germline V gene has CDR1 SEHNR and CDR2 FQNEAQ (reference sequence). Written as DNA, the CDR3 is TGTGCCAGCAGCTTCTCAGGGGATCTATGGGGGGAGCTGTTTTTT. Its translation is CASSFSGDLWGELFF.

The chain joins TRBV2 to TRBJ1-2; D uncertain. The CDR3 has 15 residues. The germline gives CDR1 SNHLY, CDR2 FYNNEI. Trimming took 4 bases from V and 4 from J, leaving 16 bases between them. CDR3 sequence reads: CASSVGETGAYGYTF. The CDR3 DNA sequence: TGTGCCAGCAGTGTCGGGGAGACCGGCGCCTATGGCTACACCTTC.